What follows is one TCR beta chain and its context. TCRdb passed the 5' RACE reads through MiXCR, listing each CDR3 protein once. The sample contains about 420,000 distinct CDR3 sequences, 20% to 25% of which appear only once. V was trimmed by 7 bases and J by 0 bases, leaving 9 bases between them. The CDR3 runs to 13 residues. Germline CDR1 MNHEY, CDR2 SVGEGT. This specimen comes from a study of T-cell memory formation after mild COVID-19. Sequenced sample: PBMCs or a T cell subset sorted from them (not recorded which). The TCR originated in an adult woman who had mild COVID-19 (a few samples of this study predate the infection). Cell type and time point are not known. The genes are TRBV6-2 or TRBV6-3 and TRBJ1-1; D remains ambiguous. This CDR3 is CASTRTVNTEAFF. In DNA form, the CDR3 reads TGTGCCAGCACCCGTACGGTGAACACTGAAGCTTTCTTT.